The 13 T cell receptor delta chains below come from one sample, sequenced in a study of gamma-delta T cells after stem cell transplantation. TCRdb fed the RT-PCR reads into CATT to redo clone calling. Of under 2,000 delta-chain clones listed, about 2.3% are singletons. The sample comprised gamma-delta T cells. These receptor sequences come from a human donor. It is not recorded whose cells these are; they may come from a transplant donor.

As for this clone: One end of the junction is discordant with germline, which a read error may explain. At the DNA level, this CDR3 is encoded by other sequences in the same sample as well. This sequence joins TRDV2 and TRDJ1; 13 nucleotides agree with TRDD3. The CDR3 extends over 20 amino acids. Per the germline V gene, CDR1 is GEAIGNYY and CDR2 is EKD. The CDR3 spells CACDTLLGDTRVAHTDKLIF. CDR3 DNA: TGTGCCTGCGACACTCTACTGGGGGATACGCGAGTTGCTCACACCGATAAACTCATCTTT.

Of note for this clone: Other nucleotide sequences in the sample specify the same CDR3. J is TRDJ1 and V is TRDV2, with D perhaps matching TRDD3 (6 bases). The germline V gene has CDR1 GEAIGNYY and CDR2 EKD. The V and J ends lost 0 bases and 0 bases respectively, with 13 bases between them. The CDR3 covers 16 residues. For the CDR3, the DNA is TGTGCCTGTGACACCGTTGGGGGTCTACACACCGATAAACTCATCTTT. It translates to CACDTVGGLHTDKLIF.

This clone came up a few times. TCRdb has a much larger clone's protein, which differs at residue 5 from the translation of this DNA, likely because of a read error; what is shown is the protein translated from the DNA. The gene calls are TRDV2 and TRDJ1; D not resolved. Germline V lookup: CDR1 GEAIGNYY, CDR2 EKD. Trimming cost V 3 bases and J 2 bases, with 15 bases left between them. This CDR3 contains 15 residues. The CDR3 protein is CACDPIIEQTDKLIF. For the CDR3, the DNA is TGTGCCTGTGACCCCATTATCGAGCAGACCGATAAACTCATCTTT.

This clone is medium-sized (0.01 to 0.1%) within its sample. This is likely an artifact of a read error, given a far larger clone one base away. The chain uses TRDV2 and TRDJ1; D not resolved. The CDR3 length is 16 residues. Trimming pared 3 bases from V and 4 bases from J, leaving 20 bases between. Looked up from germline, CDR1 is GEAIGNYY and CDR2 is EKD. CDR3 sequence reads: CACDLVGRRENDKLIF. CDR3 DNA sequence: TGTGCCTGTGACCTCGTGGGTAGGCGGGAGAACGATAAACTCATCTTT.

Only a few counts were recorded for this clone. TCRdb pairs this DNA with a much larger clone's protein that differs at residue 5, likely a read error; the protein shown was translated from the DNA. CDR3 DNA: TGTGCCTGTGACGCCGTAGGGATAAGGGACAAACGGGCCACCGATAAACTCATCTTT. It specifies CACDAVGIRDKRATDKLIF. This sequence joins TRDV2 and TRDJ1, with D possibly matching TRDD3 (6 bases). Looked up from germline, CDR1 is GEAIGNYY and CDR2 is EKD. CDR3 length equals 19 residues. With 3 bases removed from V and 1 base from J, the gap between germline ends came to 26 bases.

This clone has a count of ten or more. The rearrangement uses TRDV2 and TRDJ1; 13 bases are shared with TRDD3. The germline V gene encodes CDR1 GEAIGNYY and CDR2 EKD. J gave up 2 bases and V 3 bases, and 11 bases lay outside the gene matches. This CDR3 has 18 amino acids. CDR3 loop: CACDSVLGDTRGTDKLIF. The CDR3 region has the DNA TGTGCCTGTGACTCCGTACTGGGGGATACGCGAGGGACCGATAAACTCATCTTT.

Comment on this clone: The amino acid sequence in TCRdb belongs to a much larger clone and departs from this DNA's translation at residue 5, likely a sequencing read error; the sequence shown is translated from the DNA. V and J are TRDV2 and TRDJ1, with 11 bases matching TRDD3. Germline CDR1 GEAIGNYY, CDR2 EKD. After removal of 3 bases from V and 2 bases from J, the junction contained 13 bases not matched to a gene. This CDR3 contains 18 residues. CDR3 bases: TGTGCCTGTGACGCCGTGGACCATGGGGGATACGCTACCGATAAACTCATCTTT. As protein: CACDAVDHGGYATDKLIF.

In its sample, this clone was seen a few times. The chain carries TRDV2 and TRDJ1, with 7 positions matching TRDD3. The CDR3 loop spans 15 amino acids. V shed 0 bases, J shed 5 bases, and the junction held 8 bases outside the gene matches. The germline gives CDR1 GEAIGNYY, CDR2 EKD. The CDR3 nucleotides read TGTGCCTGTGACACCGTTCTGGGGGTTGATGATAAACTCATCTTT. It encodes CACDTVLGVDDKLIF.

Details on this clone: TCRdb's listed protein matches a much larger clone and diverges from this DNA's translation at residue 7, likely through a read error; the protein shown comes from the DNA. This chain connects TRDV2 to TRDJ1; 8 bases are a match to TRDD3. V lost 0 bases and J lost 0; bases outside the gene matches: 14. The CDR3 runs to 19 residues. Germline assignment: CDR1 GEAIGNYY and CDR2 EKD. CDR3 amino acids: CACDTVGTGGDRHTDKLIF. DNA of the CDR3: TGTGCCTGTGACACCGTGGGCACTGGGGGTGACCGGCACACCGATAAACTCATCTTT.

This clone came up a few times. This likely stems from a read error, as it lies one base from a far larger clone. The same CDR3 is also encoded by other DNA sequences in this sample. The CDR3 nucleotides read TGTGCCTGTGACTCGGCGGAGGTACTGGGGGATAGGGGGACCGATAAACTCATCTTT. Residues: CACDSAEVLGDRGTDKLIF. This chain links TRDV2 with TRDJ1; 11 bases agree with TRDD3. The CDR3 is 19 residues long. Per the germline V gene, CDR1 is GEAIGNYY and CDR2 is EKD. V trimming: 3 bases; J trimming: 2 bases; junction bases outside the gene matches: 16.

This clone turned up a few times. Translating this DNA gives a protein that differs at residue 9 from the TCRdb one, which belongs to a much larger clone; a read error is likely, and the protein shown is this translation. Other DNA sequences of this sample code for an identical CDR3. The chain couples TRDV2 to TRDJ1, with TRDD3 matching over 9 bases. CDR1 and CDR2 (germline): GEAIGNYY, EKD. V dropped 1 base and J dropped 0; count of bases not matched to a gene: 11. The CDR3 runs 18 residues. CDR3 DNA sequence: TGTGCCTGTGACACGCTGGGGGATGCCACACTGTACACCGATAAACTCATCTTT. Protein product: CACDTLGDATLYTDKLIF.

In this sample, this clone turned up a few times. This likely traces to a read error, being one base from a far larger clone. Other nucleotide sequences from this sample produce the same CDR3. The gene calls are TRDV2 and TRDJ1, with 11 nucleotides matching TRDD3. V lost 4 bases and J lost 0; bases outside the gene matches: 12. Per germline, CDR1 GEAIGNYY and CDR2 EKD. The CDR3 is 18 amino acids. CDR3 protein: CACDTLGDTTLYTDKLIF. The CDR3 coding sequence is TGTGCCTGTGATACGCTGGGGGATACCACACTGTACACCGATAAACTCATCTTT.

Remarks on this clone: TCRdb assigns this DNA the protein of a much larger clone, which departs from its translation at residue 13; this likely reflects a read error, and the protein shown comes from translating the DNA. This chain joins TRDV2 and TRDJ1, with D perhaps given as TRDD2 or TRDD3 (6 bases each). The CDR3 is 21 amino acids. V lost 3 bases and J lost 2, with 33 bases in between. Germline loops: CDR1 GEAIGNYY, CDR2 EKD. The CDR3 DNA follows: TGTGCCTGTGACCCCCTCCTTCCGCTAATTCAGTCCCCGGGGATTACCGATAAACTCATCTTT. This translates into CACDPLLPLIQSPGITDKLIF.